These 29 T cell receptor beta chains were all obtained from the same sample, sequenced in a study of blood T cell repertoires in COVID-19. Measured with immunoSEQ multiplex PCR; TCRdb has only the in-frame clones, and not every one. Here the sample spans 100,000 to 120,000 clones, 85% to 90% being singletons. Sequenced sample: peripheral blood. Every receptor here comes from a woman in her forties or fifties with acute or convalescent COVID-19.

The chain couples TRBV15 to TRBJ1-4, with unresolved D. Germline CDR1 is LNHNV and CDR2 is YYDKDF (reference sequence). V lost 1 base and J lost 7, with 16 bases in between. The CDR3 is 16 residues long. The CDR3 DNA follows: TGTGCCACCAGCAGAGCGAGCGGAGCAGAGGGTGAAAAACTGTTTTTT. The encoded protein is CATSRASGAEGEKLFF.

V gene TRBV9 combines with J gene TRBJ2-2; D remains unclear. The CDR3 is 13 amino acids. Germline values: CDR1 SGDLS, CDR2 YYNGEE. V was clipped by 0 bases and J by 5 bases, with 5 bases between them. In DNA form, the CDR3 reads TGTGCCAGCAGCGTAGACGGGACCGGGGAGCTGTTTTTT. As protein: CASSVDGTGELFF.

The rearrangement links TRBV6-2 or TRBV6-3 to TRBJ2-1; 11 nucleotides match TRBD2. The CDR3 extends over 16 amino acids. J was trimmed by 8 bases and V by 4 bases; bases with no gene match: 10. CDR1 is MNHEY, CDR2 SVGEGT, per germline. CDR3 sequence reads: CASSSRTSGWRDEQFF. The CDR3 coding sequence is TGTGCCAGCAGTTCTCGGACTAGCGGGTGGCGGGATGAGCAGTTCTTC.

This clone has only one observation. CDR3 sequence reads: CAWKLNSGWNTEAFF. The DNA of the CDR3 is TGTGCCTGGAAATTAAATTCAGGCTGGAACACTGAAGCTTTCTTT. The rearrangement links TRBV30 to TRBJ1-1; the D is unclear. The CDR3 covers 15 residues. Germline CDR1 is GTSNPN and CDR2 is SVGIG (reference sequence). Trimming stripped 4 bases from V and 1 base from J, with 16 bases between.

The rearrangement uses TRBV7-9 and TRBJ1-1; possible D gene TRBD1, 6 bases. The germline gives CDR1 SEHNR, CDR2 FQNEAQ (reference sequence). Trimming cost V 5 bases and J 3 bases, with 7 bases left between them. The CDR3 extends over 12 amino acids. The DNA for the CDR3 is TGTGCCAGCAGCACAGGGTACACTGAAGCTTTCTTT. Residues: CASSTGYTEAFF.

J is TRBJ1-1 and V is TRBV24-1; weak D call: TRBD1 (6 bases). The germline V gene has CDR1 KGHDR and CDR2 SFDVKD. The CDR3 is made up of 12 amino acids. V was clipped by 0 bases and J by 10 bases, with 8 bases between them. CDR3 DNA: TGTGCCACCAGTGATTTGAAGGGGGTAGCTTTCTTT. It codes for CATSDLKGVAFF.

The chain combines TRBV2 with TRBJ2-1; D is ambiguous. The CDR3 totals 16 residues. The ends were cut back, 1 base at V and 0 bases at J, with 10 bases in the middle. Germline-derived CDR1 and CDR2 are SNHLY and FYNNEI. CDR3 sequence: CASSEEELNSYNEQFF. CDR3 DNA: TGTGCCAGCAGTGAAGAAGAGCTCAACTCCTACAATGAGCAGTTCTTC.

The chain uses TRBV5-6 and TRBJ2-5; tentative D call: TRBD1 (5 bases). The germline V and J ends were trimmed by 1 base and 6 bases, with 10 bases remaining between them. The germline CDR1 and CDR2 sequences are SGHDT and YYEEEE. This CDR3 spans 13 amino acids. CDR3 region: CASSLLTVQTQYF. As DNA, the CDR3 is TGTGCCAGCAGCTTGTTGACAGTGCAGACCCAGTACTTC.

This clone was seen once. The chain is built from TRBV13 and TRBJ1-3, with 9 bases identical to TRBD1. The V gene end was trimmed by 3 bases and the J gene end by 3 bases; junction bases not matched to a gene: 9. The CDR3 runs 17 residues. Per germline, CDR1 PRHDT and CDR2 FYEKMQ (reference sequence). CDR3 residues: CASSFSGTGYFGNTIYF. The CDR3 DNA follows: TGTGCCAGCAGCTTCTCTGGGACAGGGTATTTTGGAAACACCATATATTTT.

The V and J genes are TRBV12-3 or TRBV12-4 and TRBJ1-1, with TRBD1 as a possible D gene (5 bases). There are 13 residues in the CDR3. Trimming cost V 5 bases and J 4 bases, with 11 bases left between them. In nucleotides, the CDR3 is TGTGCCAGCAGTGCGGGGGGGGGCACTGAAGCTTTCTTT. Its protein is CASSAGGGTEAFF.

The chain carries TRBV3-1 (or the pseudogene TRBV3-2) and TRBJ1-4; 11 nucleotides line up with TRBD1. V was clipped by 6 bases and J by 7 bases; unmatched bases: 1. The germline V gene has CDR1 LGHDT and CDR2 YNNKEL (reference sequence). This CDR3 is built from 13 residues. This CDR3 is CASRGTGGEKLFF. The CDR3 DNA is TGTGCCAGCAGGGGGACAGGGGGTGAAAAACTGTTTTTT.

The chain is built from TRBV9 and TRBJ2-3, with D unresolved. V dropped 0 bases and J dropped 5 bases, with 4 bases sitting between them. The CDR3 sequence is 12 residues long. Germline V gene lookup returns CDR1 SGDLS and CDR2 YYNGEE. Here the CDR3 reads CASSVAGDTQYF. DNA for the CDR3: TGTGCCAGCAGCGTAGCGGGAGATACGCAGTATTTT.

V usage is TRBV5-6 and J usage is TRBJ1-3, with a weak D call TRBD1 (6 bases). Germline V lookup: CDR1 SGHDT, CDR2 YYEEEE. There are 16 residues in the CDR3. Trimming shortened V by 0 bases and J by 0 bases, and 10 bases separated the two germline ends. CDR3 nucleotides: TGTGCCAGCAGCTTGGCGCAGGGGTACTCTGGAAACACCATATATTTT. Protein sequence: CASSLAQGYSGNTIYF. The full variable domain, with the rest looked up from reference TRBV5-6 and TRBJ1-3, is DAGVTQSPTHLIKTRGQQVTLRCSPKSGHDTVSWYQQALGQGPQFIFQYYEEEERQRGNFPDRFSGHQFPNYSSELNVNALLLGDSALYLCASSLAQGYSGNTIYFGEGSWLTVV.

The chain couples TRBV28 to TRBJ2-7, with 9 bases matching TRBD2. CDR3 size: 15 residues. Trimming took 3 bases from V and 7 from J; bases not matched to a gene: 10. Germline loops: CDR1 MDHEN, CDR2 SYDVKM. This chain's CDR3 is CASSFSAGGPWEQYF. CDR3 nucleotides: TGTGCCAGCAGTTTCTCAGCGGGGGGCCCCTGGGAGCAGTACTTC. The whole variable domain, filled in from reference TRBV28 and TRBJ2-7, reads DVKVTQSSRYLVKRTGEKVFLECVQDMDHENMFWYRQDPGLGLRLIYFSYDVKMKEKGDIPEGYSVSREKKERFSLILESASTNQTSMYLCASSFSAGGPWEQYFGPGTRLTVT.

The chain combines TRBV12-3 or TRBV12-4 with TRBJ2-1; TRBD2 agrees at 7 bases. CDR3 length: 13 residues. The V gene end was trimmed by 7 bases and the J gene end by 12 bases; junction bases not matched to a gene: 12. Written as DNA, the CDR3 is TGTGCCAGCACTGCATATGCGGGAGCCAGGCAGTTCTTC. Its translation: CASTAYAGARQFF.

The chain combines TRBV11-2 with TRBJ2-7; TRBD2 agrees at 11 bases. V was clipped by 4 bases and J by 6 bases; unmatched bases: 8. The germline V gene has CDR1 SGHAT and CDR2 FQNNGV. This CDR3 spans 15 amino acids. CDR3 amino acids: CASSSILAGGVEQYF. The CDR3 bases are TGTGCCAGCAGCTCAATTCTAGCGGGGGGAGTCGAGCAGTACTTC.

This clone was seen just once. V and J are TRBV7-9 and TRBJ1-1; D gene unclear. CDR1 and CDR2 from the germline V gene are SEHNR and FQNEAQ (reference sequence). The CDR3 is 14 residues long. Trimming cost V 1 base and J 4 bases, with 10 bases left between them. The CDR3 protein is CASSLVVSGTEAFF. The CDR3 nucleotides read TGTGCCAGCAGCTTAGTTGTGTCGGGCACTGAAGCTTTCTTT.

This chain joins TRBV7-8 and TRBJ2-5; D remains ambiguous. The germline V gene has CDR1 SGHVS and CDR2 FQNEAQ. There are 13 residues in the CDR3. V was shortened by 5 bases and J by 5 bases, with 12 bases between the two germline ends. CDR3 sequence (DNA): TGTGCCAGCAGCCCCCGACTGAGGGAGACCCAGTACTTC. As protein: CASSPRLRETQYF.

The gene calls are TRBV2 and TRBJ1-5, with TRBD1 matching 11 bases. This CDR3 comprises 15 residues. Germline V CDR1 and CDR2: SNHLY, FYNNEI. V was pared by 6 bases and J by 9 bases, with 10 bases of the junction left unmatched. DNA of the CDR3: TGTGCCAGCAGGGGACAGGGGGGGGCCCCAGGGCCCCAGCATTTT. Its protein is CASRGQGGAPGPQHF.

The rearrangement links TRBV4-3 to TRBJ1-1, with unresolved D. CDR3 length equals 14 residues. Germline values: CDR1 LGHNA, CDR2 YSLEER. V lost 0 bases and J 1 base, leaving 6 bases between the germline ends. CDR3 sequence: CASSQEGRNTEAFF. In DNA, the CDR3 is TGCGCCAGCAGCCAAGAAGGGAGGAACACTGAAGCTTTCTTT.

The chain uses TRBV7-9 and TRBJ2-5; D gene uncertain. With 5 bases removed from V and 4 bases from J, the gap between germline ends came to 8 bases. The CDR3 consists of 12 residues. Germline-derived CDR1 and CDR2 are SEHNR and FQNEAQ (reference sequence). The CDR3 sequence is CASSPSGETQYF. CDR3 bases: TGTGCCAGCAGCCCCAGTGGAGAGACCCAGTACTTC.

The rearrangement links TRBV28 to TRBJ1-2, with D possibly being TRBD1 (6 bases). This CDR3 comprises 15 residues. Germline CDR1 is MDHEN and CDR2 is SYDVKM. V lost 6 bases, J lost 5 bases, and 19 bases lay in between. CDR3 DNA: TGTGCCAGCAGCACCCCGAGACGGGACACGTATGGCTACACCTTC. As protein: CASSTPRRDTYGYTF.

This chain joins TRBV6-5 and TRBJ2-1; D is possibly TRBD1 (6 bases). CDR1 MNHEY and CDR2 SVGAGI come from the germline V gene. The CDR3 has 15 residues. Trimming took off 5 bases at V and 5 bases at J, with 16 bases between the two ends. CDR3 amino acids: CASSPARDTHNEQFF. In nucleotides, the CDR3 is TGTGCCAGCAGTCCTGCTAGGGACACCCACAATGAGCAGTTCTTC.

CDR3: CASSYQGRRNEQFF. DNA of the CDR3: TGTGCCAGCAGTTACCAGGGGCGAAGGAATGAGCAGTTCTTC. V is TRBV6-5 and J is TRBJ2-1; D is perhaps TRBD1 (6 bases). With 2 bases removed from V and 7 bases from J, the gap between germline ends came to 12 bases. CDR1 is MNHEY, CDR2 SVGAGI, per germline. This CDR3 comprises 14 residues.

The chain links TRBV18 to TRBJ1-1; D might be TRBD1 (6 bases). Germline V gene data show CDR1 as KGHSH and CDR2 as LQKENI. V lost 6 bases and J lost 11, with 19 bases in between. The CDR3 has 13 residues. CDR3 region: CASSPTADSWAFF. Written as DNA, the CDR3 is TGTGCCAGCTCTCCCACAGCGGACAGTTGGGCTTTCTTT.

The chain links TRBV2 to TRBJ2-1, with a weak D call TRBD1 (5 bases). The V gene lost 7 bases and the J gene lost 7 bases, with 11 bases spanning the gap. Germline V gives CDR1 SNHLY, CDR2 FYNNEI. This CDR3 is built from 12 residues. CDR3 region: CASTRQGNEQFF. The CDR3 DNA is TGTGCCAGCACACGCCAGGGAAATGAGCAGTTCTTC.

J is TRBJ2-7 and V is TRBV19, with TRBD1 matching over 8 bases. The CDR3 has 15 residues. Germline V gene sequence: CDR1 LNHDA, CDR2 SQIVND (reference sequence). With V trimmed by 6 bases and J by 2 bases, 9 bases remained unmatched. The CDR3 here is CASSPRQGKTYEQYF. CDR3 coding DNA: TGTGCCAGTAGCCCCAGACAGGGGAAGACCTACGAGCAGTACTTC. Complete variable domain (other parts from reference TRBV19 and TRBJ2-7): DGGITQSPKYLFRKEGQNVTLSCEQNLNHDAMYWYRQDPGQGLRLIYYSQIVNDFQKGDIAEGYSVSREKKESFPLTVTSAQKNPTAFYLCASSPRQGKTYEQYFGPGTRLTVT.

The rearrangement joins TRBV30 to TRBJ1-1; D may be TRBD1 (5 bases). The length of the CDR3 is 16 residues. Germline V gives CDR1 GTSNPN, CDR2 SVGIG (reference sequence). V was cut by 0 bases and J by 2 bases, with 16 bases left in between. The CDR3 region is CAWSVVAERGNTEAFF. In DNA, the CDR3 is TGTGCCTGGAGTGTAGTAGCGGAGAGGGGTAACACTGAAGCTTTCTTT.

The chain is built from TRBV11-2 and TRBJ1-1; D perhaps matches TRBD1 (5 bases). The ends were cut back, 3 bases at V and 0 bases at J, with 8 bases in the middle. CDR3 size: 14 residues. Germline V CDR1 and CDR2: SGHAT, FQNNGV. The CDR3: CASSLTVVNTEAFF. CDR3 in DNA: TGTGCCAGCAGCTTGACAGTTGTGAACACTGAAGCTTTCTTT.